The subject of this entry is one T cell receptor beta chain. What it binds is unknown. Measured with immunoSEQ multiplex PCR; TCRdb has only the in-frame clones, and not every one. The data hold approximately 2.3 million clones, with 85% to 95% observed a single time. Recent vaccinations or acute infections were absent in the healthy HIV-negative adult donors. This entry belongs to a study of shared clonotypes between healthy human individuals. Study results and limitations: Across several donors, naive CD4 shared 5% to 6%, naive CD8 3.5% to 4%, memory CD4 about 2.5%, memory CD8 0.4% to 0.5%.

Unmatched junction bases numbered 10, after V lost 6 bases and J lost 1 base. The germline CDR1 and CDR2 sequences are ENHRY and SYGVKD. The CDR3 is made up of 16 amino acids. The TCR sequence derives from a man between 18 and 29 years old in good health. Some clones in this sample may be carry-over from other donors' samples. This chain uses TRBV10-3 with TRBJ2-7, with 9 nucleotides matching TRBD2. Input material: naive CD4+ T cells from PBMCs. The subset is: CD45RA+ positively selected. CDR3: CAIRSPVAGDSYEQYF. The CDR3 nucleotides are TGTGCCATCAGGTCCCCCGTAGCGGGGGATTCCTACGAGCAGTACTTC.